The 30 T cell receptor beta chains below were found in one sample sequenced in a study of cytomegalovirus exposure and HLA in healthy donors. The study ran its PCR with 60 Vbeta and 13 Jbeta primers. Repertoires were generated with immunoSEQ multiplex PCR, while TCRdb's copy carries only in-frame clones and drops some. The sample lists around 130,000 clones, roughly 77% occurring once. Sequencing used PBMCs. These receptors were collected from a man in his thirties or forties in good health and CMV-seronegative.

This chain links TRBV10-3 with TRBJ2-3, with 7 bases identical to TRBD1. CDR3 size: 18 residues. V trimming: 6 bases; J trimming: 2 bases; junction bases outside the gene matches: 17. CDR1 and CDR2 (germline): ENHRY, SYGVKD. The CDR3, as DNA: TGTGCCATCAGCGCCCTCACAACAGGGGAAGGGGTCACAGATACGCAGTATTTT. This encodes CAISALTTGEGVTDTQYF.

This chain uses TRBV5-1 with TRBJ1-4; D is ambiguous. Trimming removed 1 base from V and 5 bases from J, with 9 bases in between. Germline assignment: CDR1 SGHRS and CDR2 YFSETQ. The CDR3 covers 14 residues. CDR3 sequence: CASSLTVGNEKLFF. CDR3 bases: TGCGCCAGCAGCTTGACAGTTGGGAATGAAAAACTGTTTTTT.

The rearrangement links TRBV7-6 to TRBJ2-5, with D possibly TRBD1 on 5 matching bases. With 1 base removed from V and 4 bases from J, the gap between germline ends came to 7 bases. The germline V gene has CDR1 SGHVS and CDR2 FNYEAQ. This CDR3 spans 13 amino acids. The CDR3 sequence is CASSLGQGETQYF. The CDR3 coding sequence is TGTGCCAGCAGCTTAGGGCAGGGAGAGACCCAGTACTTC.

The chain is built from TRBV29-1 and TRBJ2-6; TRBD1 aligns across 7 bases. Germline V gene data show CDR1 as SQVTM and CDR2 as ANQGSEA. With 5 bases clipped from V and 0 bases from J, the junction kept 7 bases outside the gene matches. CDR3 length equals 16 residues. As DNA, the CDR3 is TGCAGCGTTTCATCCGGGACAGCCTCTGGGGCCAACGTCCTGACTTTC. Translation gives CSVSSGTASGANVLTF.

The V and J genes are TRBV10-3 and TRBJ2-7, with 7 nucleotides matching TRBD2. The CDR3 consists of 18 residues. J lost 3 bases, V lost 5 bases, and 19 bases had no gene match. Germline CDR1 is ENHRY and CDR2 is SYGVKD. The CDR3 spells CAISLSSDPTASGYEQYF. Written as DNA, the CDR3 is TGTGCCATCAGTTTATCTAGTGATCCCACGGCTAGCGGCTACGAGCAGTACTTC.

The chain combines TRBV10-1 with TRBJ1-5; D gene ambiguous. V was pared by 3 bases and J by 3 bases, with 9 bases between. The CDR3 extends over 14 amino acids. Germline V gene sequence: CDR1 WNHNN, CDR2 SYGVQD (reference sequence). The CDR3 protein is CASSDGPNNQPQHF. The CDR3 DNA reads TGCGCCAGCAGTGATGGGCCAAACAATCAGCCCCAGCATTTT.

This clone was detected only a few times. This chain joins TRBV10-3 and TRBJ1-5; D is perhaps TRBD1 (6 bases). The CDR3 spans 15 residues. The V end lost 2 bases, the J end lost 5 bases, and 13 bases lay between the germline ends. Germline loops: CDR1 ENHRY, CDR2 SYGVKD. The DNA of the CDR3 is TGTGCCATCAGTGAGCGGGTAGGGGGTGATCAGCCCCAGCATTTT. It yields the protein CAISERVGGDQPQHF.

The CDR3 reads CASSPGRTDTQYF. In nucleotides, the CDR3 is TGTGCCAGCTCCCCGGGTCGCACAGATACGCAGTATTTT. The genes are TRBV27 and TRBJ2-3; no reliable D call. The CDR3 has 13 amino acids. CDR1 and CDR2 from the germline V gene are MNHEY and SMNVEV (reference sequence). The V end was cut by 8 bases, the J end by 1 base, with 10 bases between.

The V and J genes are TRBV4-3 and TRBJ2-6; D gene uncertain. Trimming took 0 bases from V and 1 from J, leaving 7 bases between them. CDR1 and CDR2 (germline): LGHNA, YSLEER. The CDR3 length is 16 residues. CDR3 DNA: TGCGCCAGCAGCCAAGATCGCCGGTCTGGGGCCAACGTCCTGACTTTC. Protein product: CASSQDRRSGANVLTF.

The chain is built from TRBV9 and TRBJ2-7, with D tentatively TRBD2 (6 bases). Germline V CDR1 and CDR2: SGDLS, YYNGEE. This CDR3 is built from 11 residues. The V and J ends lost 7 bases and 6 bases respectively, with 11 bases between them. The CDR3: CASSLGGEQYF. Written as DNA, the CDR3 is TGTGCCAGCTCCCTCGGGGGCGAGCAGTACTTC.

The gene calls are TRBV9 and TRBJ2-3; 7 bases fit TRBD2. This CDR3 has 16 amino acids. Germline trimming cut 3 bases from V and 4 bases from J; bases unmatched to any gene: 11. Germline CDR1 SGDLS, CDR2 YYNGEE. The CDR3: CASSEGTGGLADTQYF. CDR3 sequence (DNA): TGTGCCAGCAGCGAGGGGACGGGGGGATTGGCAGATACGCAGTATTTT.

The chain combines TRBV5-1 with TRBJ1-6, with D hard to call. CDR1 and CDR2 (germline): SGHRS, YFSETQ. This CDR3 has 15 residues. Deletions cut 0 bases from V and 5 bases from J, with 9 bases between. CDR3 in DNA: TGCGCCAGCAGCTTGGACACAGTAGATAATTCACCCCTCCACTTT. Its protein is CASSLDTVDNSPLHF. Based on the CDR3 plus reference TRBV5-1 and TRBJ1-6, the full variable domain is KAGVTQTPRYLIKTRGQQVTLSCSPISGHRSVSWYQQTPGQGLQFLFEYFSETQRNKGNFPGRFSGRQFSNSRSEMNVSTLELGDSALYLCASSLDTVDNSPLHFGNGTRLTVT.

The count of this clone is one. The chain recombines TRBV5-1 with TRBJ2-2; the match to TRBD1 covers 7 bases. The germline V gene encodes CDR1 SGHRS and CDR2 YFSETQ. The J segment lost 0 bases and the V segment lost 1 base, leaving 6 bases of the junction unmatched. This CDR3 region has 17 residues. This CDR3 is CASSLRTGITNTGELFF. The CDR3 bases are TGCGCCAGCAGCTTGAGGACAGGAATTACGAACACCGGGGAGCTGTTTTTT.

The CDR3 DNA follows: TGCGCCAGCAGCCCCCAGGACAGGGTCCGTGGAAACACCATATATTTT. Protein sequence: CASSPQDRVRGNTIYF. The gene calls are TRBV4-1 and TRBJ1-3; 8 nucleotides align to TRBD1. The V and J ends lost 4 bases and 3 bases, in that order; junction bases with no gene match: 8. There are 16 residues in the CDR3. In germline, CDR1 is MGHRA, CDR2 YSYEKL.

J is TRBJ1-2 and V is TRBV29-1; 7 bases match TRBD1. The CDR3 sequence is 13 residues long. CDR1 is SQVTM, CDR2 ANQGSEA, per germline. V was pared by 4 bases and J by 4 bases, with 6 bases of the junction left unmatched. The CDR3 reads CSVVTRDSYGYTF. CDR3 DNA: TGCAGCGTTGTTACCCGGGACAGCTATGGCTACACCTTC. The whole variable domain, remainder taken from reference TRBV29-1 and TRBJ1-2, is SAVISQKPSRDICQRGTSLTIQCQVDSQVTMMFWYRQQPGQSLTLIATANQGSEATYESGFVIDKFPISRPNLTFSTLTVSNMSPEDSSIYLCSVVTRDSYGYTFGSGTRLTVV.

CDR3 amino acids: CASSEPGQGAYGYTF. In DNA, the CDR3 is TGTGCCAGCAGTGAACCGGGACAGGGGGCCTATGGCTACACCTTC. The chain is built from TRBV25-1 and TRBJ1-2; 12 positions agree with TRBD1. Germline V CDR1 and CDR2: MGHDK, SYGVNS. The CDR3 sequence is 15 residues long. J lost 4 bases, V lost 2 bases, and 2 bases had no gene match.

DNA of the CDR3: TGTGCCAGCAGGGAGGGACAGGGGTCAGGTAGCGAGCAGTACTTC. Its protein product is CASREGQGSGSEQYF. The J gene is TRBJ2-7, the V gene TRBV6-1; 10 nucleotides match TRBD1. CDR3 length: 15 amino acids. Per the germline V gene, CDR1 is MNHNS and CDR2 is SASEGT. Germline trimming cut 6 bases from V and 6 bases from J; bases unmatched to any gene: 11.

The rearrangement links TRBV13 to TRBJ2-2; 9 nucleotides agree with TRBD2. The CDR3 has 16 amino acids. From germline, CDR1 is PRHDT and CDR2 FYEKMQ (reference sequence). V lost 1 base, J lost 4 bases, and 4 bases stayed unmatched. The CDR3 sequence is CASSLAGLARTGELFF. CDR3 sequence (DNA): TGTGCCAGCAGCTTAGCAGGACTAGCGCGCACCGGGGAGCTGTTTTTT.

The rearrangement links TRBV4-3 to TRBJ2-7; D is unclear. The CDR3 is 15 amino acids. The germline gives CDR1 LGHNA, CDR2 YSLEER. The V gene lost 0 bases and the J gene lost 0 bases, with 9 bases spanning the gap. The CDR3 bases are TGCGCCAGCAGCCAAGATCTTTCGAGCTCCTACGAGCAGTACTTC. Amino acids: CASSQDLSSSYEQYF.

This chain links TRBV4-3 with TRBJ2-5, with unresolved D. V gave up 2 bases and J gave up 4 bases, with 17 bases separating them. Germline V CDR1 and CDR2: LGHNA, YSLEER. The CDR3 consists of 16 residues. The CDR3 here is CASSQQPAGPLETQYF. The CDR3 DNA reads TGCGCCAGCAGCCAACAACCGGCAGGCCCCCTAGAGACCCAGTACTTC.

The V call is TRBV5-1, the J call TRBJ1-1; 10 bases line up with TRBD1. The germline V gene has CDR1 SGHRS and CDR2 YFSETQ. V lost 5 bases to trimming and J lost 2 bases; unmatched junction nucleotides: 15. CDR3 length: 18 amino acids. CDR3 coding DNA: TGCGCCAGCAGTTGGTCCGGGACAGGGGTCAATCCAAACACTGAAGCTTTCTTT. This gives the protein CASSWSGTGVNPNTEAFF.

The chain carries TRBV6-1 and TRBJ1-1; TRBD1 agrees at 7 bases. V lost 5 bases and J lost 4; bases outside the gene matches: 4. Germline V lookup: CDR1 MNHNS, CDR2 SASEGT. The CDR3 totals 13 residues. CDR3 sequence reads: CASSSRQGTEAFF. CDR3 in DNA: TGTGCCAGCAGTTCGCGACAGGGCACTGAAGCTTTCTTT.

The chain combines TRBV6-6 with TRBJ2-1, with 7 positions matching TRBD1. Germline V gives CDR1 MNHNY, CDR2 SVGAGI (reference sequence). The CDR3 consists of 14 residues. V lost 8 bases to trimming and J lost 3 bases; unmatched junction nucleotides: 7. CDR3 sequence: CASQGAGGYNEQFF. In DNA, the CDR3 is TGTGCCAGCCAAGGGGCAGGGGGCTACAATGAGCAGTTCTTC.

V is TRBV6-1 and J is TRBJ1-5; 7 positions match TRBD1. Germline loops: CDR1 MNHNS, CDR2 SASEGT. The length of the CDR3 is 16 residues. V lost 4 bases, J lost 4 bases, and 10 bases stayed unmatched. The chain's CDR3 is CASSVIAGQQNQPQHF. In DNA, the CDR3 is TGTGCCAGCAGTGTTATCGCGGGACAGCAGAATCAGCCCCAGCATTTT.

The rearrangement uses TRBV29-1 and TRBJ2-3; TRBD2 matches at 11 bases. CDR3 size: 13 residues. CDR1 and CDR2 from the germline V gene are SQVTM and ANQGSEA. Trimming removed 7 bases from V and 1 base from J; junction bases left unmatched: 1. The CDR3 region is CSGSGRGTDTQYF. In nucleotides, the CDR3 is TGCAGCGGTAGCGGGAGGGGCACAGATACGCAGTATTTT.

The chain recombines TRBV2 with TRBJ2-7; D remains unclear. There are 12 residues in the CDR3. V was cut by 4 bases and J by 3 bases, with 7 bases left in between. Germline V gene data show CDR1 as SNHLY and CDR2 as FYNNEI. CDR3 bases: TGTGCCAGCAGTGGGCAGATCTACGAGCAGTACTTC. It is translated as CASSGQIYEQYF. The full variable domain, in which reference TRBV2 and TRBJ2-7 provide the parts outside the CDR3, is EPEVTQTPSHQVTQMGQEVILRCVPISNHLYFYWYRQILGQKVEFLVSFYNNEISEKSEIFDDQFSVERPDGSNFTLKIRSTKLEDSAMYFCASSGQIYEQYFGPGTRLTVT.

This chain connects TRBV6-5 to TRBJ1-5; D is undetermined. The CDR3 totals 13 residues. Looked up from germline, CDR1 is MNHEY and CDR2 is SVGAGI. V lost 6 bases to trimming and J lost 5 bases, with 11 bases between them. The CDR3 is CASRRGPHQPQHF. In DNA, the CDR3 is TGTGCCAGCAGAAGAGGTCCTCATCAGCCCCAGCATTTT.

The CDR3 loop is CASTSRRLVSYEQYF. CDR3 coding DNA: TGTGCCAGCACCTCTCGGCGGCTAGTGTCCTACGAGCAGTACTTC. The rearrangement links TRBV28 to TRBJ2-7; D ambiguous. The CDR3 loop spans 15 amino acids. V was cut by 7 bases and J by 1 base, with 17 bases left in between. Germline lookup yields CDR1 MDHEN and CDR2 SYDVKM.

The CDR3 loop reads CASRGYGTRTYEQYF. CDR3 sequence (DNA): TGTGCCAGCAGGGGATACGGGACTCGTACCTACGAGCAGTACTTC. The chain employs TRBV7-2 and TRBJ2-7, with D possibly being TRBD2 (6 bases). The CDR3 runs to 15 residues. Trimming took off 6 bases at V and 2 bases at J, with 17 bases between the two ends. Germline CDR1 reads SGHTA; CDR2 reads FQGNSA.

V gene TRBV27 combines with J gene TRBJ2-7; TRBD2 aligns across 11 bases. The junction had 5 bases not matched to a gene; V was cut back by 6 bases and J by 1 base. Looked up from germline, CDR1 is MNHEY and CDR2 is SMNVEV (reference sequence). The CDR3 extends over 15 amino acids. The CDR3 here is CASRGRLAGSYEQYF. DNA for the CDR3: TGTGCCAGCAGGGGGAGACTAGCGGGATCCTACGAGCAGTACTTC.